The 10 T cell receptor beta chains below come from one sample, sequenced in a study of blood T cells in healthy people across ages. A second roughly 7 to 11 cycle PCR used barcoded and J-beta primers. TCRdb redid the calling of the 5' RACE reads with MiXCR, one entry per CDR3 protein. The sample comprises hundreds of thousands of distinct CDR3 sequences, around 54% of which are singletons, and around 37% rests with the top ten. Sequenced: blood. All receptors come from a man between 60 and 75 years old in good health.

The chain employs TRBV20-1 and TRBJ2-3; D not certain. The length of the CDR3 is 14 residues. Trimming cost V 3 bases and J 3 bases, with 13 bases left between them. Per germline, CDR1 DFQATT and CDR2 SNEGSKA (reference sequence). Here the CDR3 DNA reads TGCAGTGCTAGGCGGTTAGACTCGACAGATACGCAGTATTTT. Its translation: CSARRLDSTDTQYF.

V and J are TRBV20-1 and TRBJ2-3; 12 positions match TRBD2. Germline CDR1 DFQATT, CDR2 SNEGSKA (reference sequence). V lost 4 bases to trimming and J lost 4 bases; unmatched junction nucleotides: 3. This CDR3 comprises 14 residues. CDR3 sequence reads: CSAKGLAGSDTQYF. The CDR3 nucleotides are TGCAGTGCTAAAGGACTAGCGGGGTCAGATACGCAGTATTTT.

V is TRBV4-2 and J is TRBJ2-3; unclear D gene. Germline-derived CDR1 and CDR2 are LGHNA and YNFKEQ. V shed 0 bases and J shed 4 bases, with 5 bases lying between them. The CDR3 loop spans 13 amino acids. This CDR3 reads CASSQEYSDTQYF. For the CDR3, the DNA is TGTGCCAGCAGCCAAGAGTACTCAGATACGCAGTATTTT.

V usage is TRBV6-5 and J usage is TRBJ2-7; 8 bases line up with TRBD1. Germline CDR1 reads MNHEY; CDR2 reads SVGAGI. V was pared by 2 bases and J by 2 bases, with 5 bases of the junction left unmatched. The CDR3 spans 15 residues. This chain's CDR3 is CASSYQTGAPYEQYF. In DNA form, the CDR3 reads TGTGCCAGCAGTTACCAGACAGGGGCCCCCTACGAGCAGTACTTC.

The rearrangement uses TRBV20-1 and TRBJ2-7, with TRBD1 matching over 7 bases. Trimming took 6 bases from V and 4 from J; bases not matched to a gene: 12. The CDR3 runs 14 residues. Germline V gives CDR1 DFQATT, CDR2 SNEGSKA (reference sequence). This chain's CDR3 is CSADATGDGYEQYF. In DNA form, the CDR3 reads TGCAGTGCCGATGCCACAGGGGATGGGTACGAGCAGTACTTC.

This clonotype was seen a few times. For the CDR3, the DNA is TGTGCCAGCAGACGGGGGGGGACCTACGAGCAGTACTTC. Translation: CASRRGGTYEQYF. The rearrangement uses TRBV13 and TRBJ2-7; 8 bases align to TRBD2. This CDR3 is 13 amino acids long. Germline trimming cut 6 bases from V and 2 bases from J; bases unmatched to any gene: 3. Germline CDR1 is PRHDT and CDR2 is FYEKMQ (reference sequence).

The chain links TRBV10-3 to TRBJ2-1; no clear D. The CDR3 is made up of 15 amino acids. In germline, CDR1 is ENHRY, CDR2 SYGVKD. Trimming removed 3 bases at V and 1 base at J, with 10 bases between. This CDR3 reads CAISDLQTSYNEQFF. Here the CDR3 DNA reads TGTGCCATCAGTGATCTACAGACATCCTACAATGAGCAGTTCTTC.

The chain employs TRBV4-1 and TRBJ2-4; tentative D call: TRBD1 (6 bases). The CDR3 has 16 amino acids. Germline-derived CDR1 and CDR2 are MGHRA and YSYEKL. V was clipped by 0 bases and J by 11 bases, with 20 bases between them. The CDR3 region has the DNA TGCGCCAGCAGCCAAGATTGGGGGCAAACTCTGGCTTTTCAGTACTTC. The encoded protein is CASSQDWGQTLAFQYF.

The rearrangement uses TRBV12-3 or TRBV12-4 and TRBJ2-1, with TRBD2 as a possible D gene (6 bases). TRBJ2-7 explains the end of the DNA better; the J call may be wrong. This CDR3 has 16 amino acids. CDR3 amino acids: CASSPLWGVGYNEQYF. CDR3 nucleotides: TGTGCCAGCAGCCCACTTTGGGGGGTCGGCTACAATGAGCAGTACTTC.

This clonotype came up a few times. The chain links TRBV6-5 to TRBJ2-7, with unresolved D. Trimming left V 2 bases short and J 6 bases short, with 17 bases between. Germline lookup yields CDR1 MNHEY and CDR2 SVGAGI. CDR3 length: 15 residues. The CDR3 sequence: CASSYGLPSLGEQYF. In DNA, the CDR3 is TGTGCCAGCAGTTACGGGTTGCCCAGCCTAGGCGAGCAGTACTTC.